Shown below are 22 T cell receptor beta chains from a single sample sequenced in a study of blood T cell repertoires in COVID-19. The protocol was immunoSEQ multiplex PCR, while the TCRdb copy is restricted to in-frame clones and leaves out a portion. The sample includes around 260,000 clones, approximately 90% of them seen just once. Sequencing was performed on peripheral blood. These receptors all come from a woman aged 30 to 39 with COVID-19, enrolled during active disease.

The chain carries TRBV2 and TRBJ2-2; D gene uncertain. CDR1 is SNHLY and CDR2 is FYNNEI in the germline V gene. This CDR3 contains 12 residues. V was trimmed by 4 bases and J by 7 bases, leaving 7 bases between them. The CDR3 region has the DNA TGTGCCAGCAGTGCGGAGCACGGGGAGCTGTTTTTT. It encodes CASSAEHGELFF.

V gene TRBV19 combines with J gene TRBJ1-5, with D uncertain. V was trimmed by 4 bases and J by 4 bases, leaving 14 bases between them. CDR3 length: 15 residues. CDR1 and CDR2 from the germline V gene are LNHDA and SQIVND (reference sequence). CDR3 coding DNA: TGTGCCAGTAGTAGACTCCTCGGGTCGAATCAGCCCCAGCATTTT. Its protein product is CASSRLLGSNQPQHF.

The chain has TRBV3-1 (or the pseudogene TRBV3-2) and TRBJ2-1; unclear D gene. CDR3 size: 14 residues. Trimming took off 0 bases at V and 8 bases at J, with 11 bases between the two ends. Germline values: CDR1 LGHDT, CDR2 YNNKEL (reference sequence). The CDR3 is CASSQDPSPDEQFF. In DNA, the CDR3 is TGTGCCAGCAGCCAAGATCCAAGCCCGGATGAGCAGTTCTTC.

The V call is TRBV19, the J call TRBJ2-1, with 14 nucleotides matching TRBD2. The CDR3 runs to 18 residues. Germline lookup yields CDR1 LNHDA and CDR2 SQIVND (reference sequence). V trimming: 3 bases; J trimming: 4 bases; junction bases outside the gene matches: 8. The CDR3 protein is CASSIDGTSGRPYNEQFF. The CDR3 nucleotides read TGTGCCAGTAGTATCGACGGGACTAGCGGGAGACCGTACAATGAGCAGTTCTTC.

This chain joins TRBV29-1 and TRBJ1-1; tentative D call: TRBD1 (6 bases). The germline V and J ends were trimmed by 7 bases and 0 bases, with 18 bases remaining between them. In germline, CDR1 is SQVTM, CDR2 ANQGSEA. CDR3 length: 15 amino acids. CDR3 amino acids: CSAGGYRDMNTEAFF. CDR3 nucleotides: TGCAGCGCTGGAGGATACAGGGACATGAACACTGAAGCTTTCTTT.

The V and J genes are TRBV4-2 and TRBJ2-1; D is unclear. The V end lost 1 base, the J end lost 4 bases, and 11 bases lay between the germline ends. The CDR3 length is 15 residues. Germline assignment: CDR1 LGHNA and CDR2 YNFKEQ. The CDR3: CASSQAMSVYNEQFF. The CDR3, as DNA: TGTGCCAGCAGCCAAGCGATGTCAGTTTACAATGAGCAGTTCTTC.

J is TRBJ2-2 and V is TRBV5-5; 9 nucleotides align to TRBD1. V was clipped by 0 bases and J by 4 bases; unmatched bases: 10. The V gene's germline CDR1 is SGHKS and CDR2 YYEKEE (reference sequence). The CDR3 has 18 residues. CDR3 region: CASSLEPGQGLGTGELFF. CDR3 DNA sequence: TGTGCCAGCAGCTTGGAGCCGGGACAGGGACTTGGCACCGGGGAGCTGTTTTTT.

This rearrangement joins TRBV29-1 to TRBJ2-1; TRBD2 matches at 8 bases. Unmatched junction bases numbered 3, after V lost 6 bases and J lost 2 bases. Germline V CDR1 and CDR2: SQVTM, ANQGSEA. This CDR3 spans 13 amino acids. CDR3 region: CSVTTSAYNEQFF. The CDR3 nucleotides read TGCAGCGTGACGACTAGCGCCTACAATGAGCAGTTCTTC.

This clone was recorded once. This rearrangement joins TRBV7-9 to TRBJ1-4, with D unresolved. V was shortened by 2 bases and J by 5 bases, with 12 bases between the two germline ends. This CDR3 is built from 15 residues. Germline assignment: CDR1 SEHNR and CDR2 FQNEAQ (reference sequence). CDR3 sequence (DNA): TGTGCCAGCAGCTTAAGTCCCCCGCGGAATGAAAAACTGTTTTTT. It is translated as CASSLSPPRNEKLFF.

A single count supports this clone. The V gene is TRBV18, the J gene TRBJ2-2, with a tentative D call TRBD2 (5 bases). Germline V gene lookup returns CDR1 KGHSH and CDR2 LQKENI. This CDR3 contains 16 residues. The germline V and J ends were trimmed by 0 bases and 0 bases, with 8 bases remaining between them. Written as DNA, the CDR3 is TGTGCCAGCTCACCACCCTCCGGGGCGAACACCGGGGAGCTGTTTTTT. It codes for CASSPPSGANTGELFF.

This rearrangement joins TRBV7-2 to TRBJ2-7; D possibly corresponds to TRBD2 (5 bases). Trimming shortened V by 3 bases and J by 1 base, and 13 bases separated the two germline ends. The CDR3 is 15 amino acids. In germline, CDR1 is SGHTA, CDR2 FQGNSA. The CDR3 DNA reads TGTGCCAGCAGCTTTCTATGGGAGCGATCCTACGAGCAGTACTTC. This codes for CASSFLWERSYEQYF.

Written as DNA, the CDR3 is TGCGCCAGCAGCTCGCAAGGACAGGGGGCAGGAGATACGCAGTATTTT. Translation gives CASSSQGQGAGDTQYF. The chain couples TRBV5-1 to TRBJ2-3, with TRBD1 identical over 11 bases. CDR1 SGHRS and CDR2 YFSETQ come from the germline V gene. The CDR3 is 16 amino acids. V lost 3 bases, J lost 5 bases, and 8 bases stayed unmatched.

A single count supports this clone. This sequence joins TRBV24-1 and TRBJ2-1, with 13 bases identical to TRBD2. The CDR3 consists of 18 residues. The junction had 9 bases not matched to a gene; V was cut back by 4 bases and J by 4 bases. The germline CDR1 and CDR2 sequences are KGHDR and SFDVKD. In DNA, the CDR3 is TGTGCCACCAGTGAACCTACTAGCGGGAGGGTTTCTTACAATGAGCAGTTCTTC. It yields the protein CATSEPTSGRVSYNEQFF.

The rearrangement links TRBV11-3 to TRBJ2-3; D gene ambiguous. The ends were cut back, 0 bases at V and 6 bases at J, with 10 bases in the middle. This CDR3 is built from 14 residues. CDR1 SGHNT and CDR2 YENEEA come from the germline V gene. CDR3 loop: CASSLDRYADTQYF. CDR3 DNA: TGTGCCAGCAGCTTAGATCGGTACGCTGATACGCAGTATTTT.

The chain has TRBV6-4 and TRBJ1-2; the match to TRBD1 covers 8 bases. Unmatched junction bases numbered 6, after V lost 5 bases and J lost 4 bases. This CDR3 has 14 residues. Germline-derived CDR1 and CDR2 are MRHNA and SNTAGT. CDR3 DNA: TGTGCCAGCAGTCCAGGGGGCATGGCCTATGGCTACACCTTC. Encoded protein: CASSPGGMAYGYTF.

The rearrangement joins TRBV12-5 to TRBJ2-2; 11 bases map to TRBD2. Germline V CDR1 and CDR2: LGHNT, FRNRAP. V was clipped by 1 base and J by 4 bases; unmatched bases: 2. CDR3 length: 16 residues. The DNA for the CDR3 is TGTGCTAGTGGTTTGGGTAGCGGGAGGGCCACCGGGGAGCTGTTTTTT. Translated, it gives CASGLGSGRATGELFF.

The chain couples TRBV6-5 to TRBJ1-6; D call uncertain. CDR3 length: 16 residues. Trimming removed 2 bases from V and 0 bases from J, with 8 bases in between. CDR1 and CDR2 from the germline V gene are MNHEY and SVGAGI. CDR3 nucleotide sequence: TGTGCCAGCAGTTACAACCAGTTCTCCTATAATTCACCCCTCCACTTT. It is translated as CASSYNQFSYNSPLHF.

This clone showed up just once. V gene TRBV21-1 combines with J gene TRBJ1-5. TRBV21-1 is described as a pseudogene. The CDR3 extends over 16 amino acids. The CDR3 nucleotides are TGTGCCAGCAGCAAACGTGAGAGGGATTTTGATCAGCCCCAGCATTTT. This codes for CASSKRERDFDQPQHF.

The chain couples TRBV5-8 to TRBJ1-6, with 7 nucleotides matching TRBD1. The CDR3 covers 15 residues. Germline V lookup: CDR1 SGHTS, CDR2 YDEGEE. J gave up 9 bases and V 0 bases, and 6 bases lay outside the gene matches. In DNA, the CDR3 is TGTGCCAGCAGCTTGGAGGGGACAGTGGGTTCACCCCTCCACTTT. Its protein is CASSLEGTVGSPLHF.

J is TRBJ1-6 and V is TRBV28; 7 nucleotides line up with TRBD1. Germline-derived CDR1 and CDR2 are MDHEN and SYDVKM. The junction had 14 bases not matched to a gene; V was cut back by 5 bases and J by 7 bases. This CDR3 region has 17 residues. The DNA for the CDR3 is TGTGCCAGCAGTCAACCGAGGGGGCGCGATATAAATTCACCCCTCCACTTT. It yields the protein CASSQPRGRDINSPLHF.

The rearrangement links TRBV3-1 (or the pseudogene TRBV3-2) to TRBJ1-2; 7 nucleotides match TRBD1. In germline, CDR1 is LGHDT, CDR2 YNNKEL (reference sequence). The CDR3 extends over 15 amino acids. V was clipped by 0 bases and J by 5 bases; unmatched bases: 6. The CDR3 loop is CASSQDWRDSYGYTF. CDR3 sequence (DNA): TGTGCCAGCAGCCAAGATTGGAGGGACAGTTATGGCTACACCTTC.

The chain uses TRBV5-4 and TRBJ2-7; 9 bases fit TRBD1. The CDR3 consists of 14 residues. Germline V CDR1 and CDR2: SGHNT, YYREEE (reference sequence). V dropped 5 bases and J dropped 1; count of bases not matched to a gene: 4. The CDR3 DNA reads as TGTGCCAGCAGGGACGGACAGGGGTCCTACGAGCAGTACTTC. Translated: CASRDGQGSYEQYF.